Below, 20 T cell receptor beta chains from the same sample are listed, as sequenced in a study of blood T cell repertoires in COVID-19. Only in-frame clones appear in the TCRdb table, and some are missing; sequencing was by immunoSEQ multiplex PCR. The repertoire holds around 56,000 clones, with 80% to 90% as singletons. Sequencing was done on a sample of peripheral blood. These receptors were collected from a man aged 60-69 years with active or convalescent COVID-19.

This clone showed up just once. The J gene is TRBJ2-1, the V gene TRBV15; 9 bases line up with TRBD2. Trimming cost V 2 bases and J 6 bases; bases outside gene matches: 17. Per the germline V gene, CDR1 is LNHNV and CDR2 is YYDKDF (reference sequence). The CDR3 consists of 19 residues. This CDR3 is CATSRLRASGIGIRNEQFF. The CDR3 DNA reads TGTGCCACCAGCAGACTACGGGCTAGCGGGATAGGAATACGCAATGAGCAGTTCTTC.

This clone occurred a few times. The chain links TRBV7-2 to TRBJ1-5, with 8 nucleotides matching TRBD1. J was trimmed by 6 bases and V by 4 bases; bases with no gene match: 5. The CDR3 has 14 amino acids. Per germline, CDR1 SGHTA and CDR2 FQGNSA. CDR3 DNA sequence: TGTGCCAGCAGCTCAGGACAGGGTCGTCAGCCCCAGCATTTT. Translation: CASSSGQGRQPQHF. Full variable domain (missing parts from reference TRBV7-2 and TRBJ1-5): GAGVSQSPSNKVTEKGKDVELRCDPISGHTALYWYRQSLGQGLEFLIYFQGNSAPDKSGLPSDRFSAERTGGSVSTLTIQRTQQEDSAVYLCASSSGQGRQPQHFGDGTRLSIL.

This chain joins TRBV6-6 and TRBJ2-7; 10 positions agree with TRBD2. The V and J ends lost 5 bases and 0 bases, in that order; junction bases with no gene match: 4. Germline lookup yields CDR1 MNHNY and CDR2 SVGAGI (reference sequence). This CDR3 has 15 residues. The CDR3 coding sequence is TGTGCCAGCAGTCCTAGCGGGAGCGGCTCCTACGAGCAGTACTTC. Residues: CASSPSGSGSYEQYF.

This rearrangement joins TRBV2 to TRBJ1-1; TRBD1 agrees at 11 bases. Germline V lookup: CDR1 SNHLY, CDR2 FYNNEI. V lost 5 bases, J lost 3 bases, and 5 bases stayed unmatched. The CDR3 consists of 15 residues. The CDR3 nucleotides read TGTGCCAGCAGTAGGACAGGGGGCAAGGACACTGAAGCTTTCTTT. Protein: CASSRTGGKDTEAFF.

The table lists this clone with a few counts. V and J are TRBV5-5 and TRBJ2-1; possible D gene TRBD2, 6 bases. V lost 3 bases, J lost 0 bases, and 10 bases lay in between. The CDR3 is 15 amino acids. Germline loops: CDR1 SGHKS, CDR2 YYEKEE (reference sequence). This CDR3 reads CASSSNSGSYNEQFF. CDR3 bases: TGTGCCAGCAGCTCGAATAGCGGCTCCTACAATGAGCAGTTCTTC.

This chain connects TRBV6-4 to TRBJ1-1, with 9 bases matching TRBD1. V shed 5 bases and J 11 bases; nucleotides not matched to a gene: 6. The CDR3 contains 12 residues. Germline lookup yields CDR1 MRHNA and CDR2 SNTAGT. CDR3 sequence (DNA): TGTGCCAGCAGTAACACAGGGGGCAGGGCTTTCTTT. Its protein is CASSNTGGRAFF.

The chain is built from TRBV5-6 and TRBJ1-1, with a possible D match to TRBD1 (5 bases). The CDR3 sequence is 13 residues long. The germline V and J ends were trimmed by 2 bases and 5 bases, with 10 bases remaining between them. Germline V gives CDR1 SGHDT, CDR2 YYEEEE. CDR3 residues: CASSFRVETEAFF. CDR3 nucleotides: TGTGCCAGCAGCTTCAGGGTAGAGACTGAAGCTTTCTTT.

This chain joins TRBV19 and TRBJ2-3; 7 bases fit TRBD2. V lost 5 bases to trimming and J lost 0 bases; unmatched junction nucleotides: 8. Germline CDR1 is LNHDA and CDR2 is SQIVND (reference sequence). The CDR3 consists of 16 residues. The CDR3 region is CASSRGEARSTDTQYF. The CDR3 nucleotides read TGTGCCAGTAGTCGGGGGGAGGCCCGTAGCACAGATACGCAGTATTTT.

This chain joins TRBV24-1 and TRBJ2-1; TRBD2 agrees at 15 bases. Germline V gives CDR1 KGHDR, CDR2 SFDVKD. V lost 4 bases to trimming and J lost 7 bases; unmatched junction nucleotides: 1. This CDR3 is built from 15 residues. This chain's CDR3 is CATSDGLAGGNEQFF. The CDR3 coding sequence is TGTGCCACCAGTGACGGACTAGCGGGGGGGAATGAGCAGTTCTTC.

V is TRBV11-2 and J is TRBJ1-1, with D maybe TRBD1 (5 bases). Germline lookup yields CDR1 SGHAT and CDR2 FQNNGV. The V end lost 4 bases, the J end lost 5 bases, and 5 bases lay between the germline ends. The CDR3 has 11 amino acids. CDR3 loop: CASSSGTEAFF. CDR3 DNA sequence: TGTGCCAGCAGCTCAGGGACTGAAGCTTTCTTT. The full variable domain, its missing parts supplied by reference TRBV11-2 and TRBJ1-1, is EAGVAQSPRYKIIEKRQSVAFWCNPISGHATLYWYQQILGQGPKLLIQFQNNGVVDDSQLPKDRFSAERLKGVDSTLKIQPAKLEDSAVYLCASSSGTEAFFGQGTRLTVV.

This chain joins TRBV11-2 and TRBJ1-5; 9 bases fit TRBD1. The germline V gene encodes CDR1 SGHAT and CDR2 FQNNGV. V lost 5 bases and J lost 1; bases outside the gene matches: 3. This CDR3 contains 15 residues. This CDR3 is CASSPGTGSNQPQHF. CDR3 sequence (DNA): TGTGCCAGCAGCCCCGGGACAGGGAGCAATCAGCCCCAGCATTTT.

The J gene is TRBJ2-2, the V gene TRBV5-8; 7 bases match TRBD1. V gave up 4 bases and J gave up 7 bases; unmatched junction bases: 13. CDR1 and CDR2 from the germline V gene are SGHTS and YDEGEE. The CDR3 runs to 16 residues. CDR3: CASSPLVGQGDGELFF. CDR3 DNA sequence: TGTGCCAGCAGCCCCCTGGTCGGGCAGGGGGACGGGGAGCTGTTTTTT.

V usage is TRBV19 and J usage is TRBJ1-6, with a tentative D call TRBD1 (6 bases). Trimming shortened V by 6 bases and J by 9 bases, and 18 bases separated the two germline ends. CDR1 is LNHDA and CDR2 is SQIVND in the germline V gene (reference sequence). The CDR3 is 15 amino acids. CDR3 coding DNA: TGTGCCAGTAGCCCATCGACAGGTTATGGTTCACCCCTCCACTTT. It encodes CASSPSTGYGSPLHF.

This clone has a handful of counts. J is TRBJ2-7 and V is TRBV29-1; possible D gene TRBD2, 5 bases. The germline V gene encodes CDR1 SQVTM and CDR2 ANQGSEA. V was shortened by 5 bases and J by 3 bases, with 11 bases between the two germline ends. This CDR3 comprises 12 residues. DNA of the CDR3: TGCAGCGTTCGCCAGACTAACTACGAGCAGTACTTC. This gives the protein CSVRQTNYEQYF.

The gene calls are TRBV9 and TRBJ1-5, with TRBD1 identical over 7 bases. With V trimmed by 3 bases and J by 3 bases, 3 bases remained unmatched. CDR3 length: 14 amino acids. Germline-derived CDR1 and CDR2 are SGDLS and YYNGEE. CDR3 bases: TGTGCCAGCAGCGCCGACAGGGACAATCAGCCCCAGCATTTT. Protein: CASSADRDNQPQHF.

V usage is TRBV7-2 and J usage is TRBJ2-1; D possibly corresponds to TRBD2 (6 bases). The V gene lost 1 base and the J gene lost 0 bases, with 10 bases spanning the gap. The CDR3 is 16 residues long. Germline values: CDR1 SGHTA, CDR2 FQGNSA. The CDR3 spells CASSLVGGNSYNEQFF. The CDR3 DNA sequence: TGTGCCAGCAGCTTAGTTGGCGGGAACTCCTACAATGAGCAGTTCTTC.

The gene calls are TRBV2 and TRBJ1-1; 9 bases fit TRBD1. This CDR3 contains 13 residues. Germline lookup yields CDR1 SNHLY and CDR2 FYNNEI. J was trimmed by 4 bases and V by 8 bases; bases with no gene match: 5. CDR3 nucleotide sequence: TGTGCCAGCCAAACAGGGGGCTTCACTGAAGCTTTCTTT. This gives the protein CASQTGGFTEAFF.

The chain's CDR3 is CASRAMGRGGGTDTQYF. CDR3 DNA: TGTGCCAGCAGGGCGATGGGGCGGGGTGGCGGCACAGATACGCAGTATTTT. The chain links TRBV7-2 to TRBJ2-3; a possible D gene is TRBD2 (6 bases). This CDR3 region has 17 residues. Trimming shortened V by 6 bases and J by 1 base, and 20 bases separated the two germline ends. Germline V gene sequence: CDR1 SGHTA, CDR2 FQGNSA.

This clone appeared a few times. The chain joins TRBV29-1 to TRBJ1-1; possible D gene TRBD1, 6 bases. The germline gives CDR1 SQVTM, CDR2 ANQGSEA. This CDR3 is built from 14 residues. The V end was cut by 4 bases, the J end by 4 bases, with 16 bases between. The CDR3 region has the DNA TGCAGCGTTGGGGTCCAGGGGATTGGCACTGAAGCTTTCTTT. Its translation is CSVGVQGIGTEAFF. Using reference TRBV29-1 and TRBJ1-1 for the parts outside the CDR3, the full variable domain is SAVISQKPSRDICQRGTSLTIQCQVDSQVTMMFWYRQQPGQSLTLIATANQGSEATYESGFVIDKFPISRPNLTFSTLTVSNMSPEDSSIYLCSVGVQGIGTEAFFGQGTRLTVV.

CDR3 sequence: CASSFAGGPYNEQFF. The CDR3 nucleotides are TGTGCCAGCAGCTTCGCGGGGGGGCCTTACAATGAGCAGTTCTTC. The V and J genes are TRBV7-2 and TRBJ2-1; 9 bases agree with TRBD2. Germline CDR1 SGHTA, CDR2 FQGNSA. V lost 3 bases, J lost 4 bases, and 4 bases stayed unmatched. This CDR3 spans 15 amino acids.